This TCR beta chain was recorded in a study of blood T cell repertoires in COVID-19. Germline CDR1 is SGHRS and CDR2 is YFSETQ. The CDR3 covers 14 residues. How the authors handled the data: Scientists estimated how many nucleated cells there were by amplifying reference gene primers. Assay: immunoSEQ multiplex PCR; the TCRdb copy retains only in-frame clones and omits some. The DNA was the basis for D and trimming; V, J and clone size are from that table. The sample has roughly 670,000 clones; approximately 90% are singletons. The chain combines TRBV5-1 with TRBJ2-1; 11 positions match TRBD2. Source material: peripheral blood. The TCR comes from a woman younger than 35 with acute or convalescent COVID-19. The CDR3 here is CASGGEYTYNEQFF. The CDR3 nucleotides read TGCGCTAGCGGGGGGGAATATACCTACAATGAGCAGTTCTTC.